The TCR beta chain described here comes from a study of blood T cell repertoires in COVID-19. Study context: Sources were T cells, B-cell-depleted T cells, or PBMCs; the material itself was cDNA or gDNA.

Produced via immunoSEQ multiplex PCR; TCRdb's table is partial and in-frame only. The sample has 55,000 to 70,000 clones; roughly 80% are singletons. CDR3 length: 16 residues. Trimming removed 2 bases from V and 2 bases from J, with 13 bases in between. Germline V gene sequence: CDR1 SGHVS, CDR2 FQNEAQ. This sequence joins TRBV7-8 and TRBJ1-5, with no clear D. Sequencing used peripheral blood. This clonotype was obtained from a woman older than 75 with acute or convalescent COVID-19. CDR3 bases: TGTGCCAGCAGCTTATATGGCTCTCAAGGCAATCAGCCCCAGCATTTT. Amino acids: CASSLYGSQGNQPQHF. Drawing the rest from reference TRBV7-8 and TRBJ1-5, the complete variable domain is GAGVSQSPRYKVAKRGQDVALRCDPISGHVSLFWYQQALGQGPEFLTYFQNEAQLDKSGLPSDRFFAERPEGSVSTLKIQRTQQEDSAVYLCASSLYGSQGNQPQHFGDGTRLSIL.